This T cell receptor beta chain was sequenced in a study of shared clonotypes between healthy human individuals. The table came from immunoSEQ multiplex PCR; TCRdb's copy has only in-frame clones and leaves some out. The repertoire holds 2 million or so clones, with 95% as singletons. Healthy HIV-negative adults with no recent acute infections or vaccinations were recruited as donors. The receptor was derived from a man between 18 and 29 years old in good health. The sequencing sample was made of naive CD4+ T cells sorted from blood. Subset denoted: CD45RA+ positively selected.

DNA for the CDR3: TGTGCCAGCAGCTATAGGACCGGAGGGGAGACCCAGTACTTC. It yields the protein CASSYRTGGETQYF. The rearrangement links TRBV7-9 to TRBJ2-5; D is possibly TRBD2 (6 bases). The length of the CDR3 is 14 residues. Germline V gene sequence: CDR1 SEHNR, CDR2 FQNEAQ (reference sequence). V shed 4 bases and J shed 5 bases, with 14 bases lying between them.